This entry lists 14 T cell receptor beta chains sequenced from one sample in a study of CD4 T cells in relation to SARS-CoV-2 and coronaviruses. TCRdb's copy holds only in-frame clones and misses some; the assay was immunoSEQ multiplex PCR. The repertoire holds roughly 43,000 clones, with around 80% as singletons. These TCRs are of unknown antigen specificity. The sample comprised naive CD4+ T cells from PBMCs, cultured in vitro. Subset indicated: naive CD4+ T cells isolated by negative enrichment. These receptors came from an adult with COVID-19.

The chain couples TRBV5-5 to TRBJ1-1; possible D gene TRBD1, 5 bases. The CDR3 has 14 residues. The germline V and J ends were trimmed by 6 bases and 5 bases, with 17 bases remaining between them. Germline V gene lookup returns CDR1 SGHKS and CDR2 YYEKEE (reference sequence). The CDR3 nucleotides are TGTGCCAGCACGGCACAGGTCCGGGGAACTGAAGCTTTCTTT. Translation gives CASTAQVRGTEAFF.

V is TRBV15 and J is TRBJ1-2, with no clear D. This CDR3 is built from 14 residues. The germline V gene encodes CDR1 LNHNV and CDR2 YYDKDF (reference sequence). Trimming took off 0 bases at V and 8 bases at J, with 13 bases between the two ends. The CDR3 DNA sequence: TGTGCCACCAGCAGAGATATAGACTATGGGGGCTACACCTTC. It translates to CATSRDIDYGGYTF.

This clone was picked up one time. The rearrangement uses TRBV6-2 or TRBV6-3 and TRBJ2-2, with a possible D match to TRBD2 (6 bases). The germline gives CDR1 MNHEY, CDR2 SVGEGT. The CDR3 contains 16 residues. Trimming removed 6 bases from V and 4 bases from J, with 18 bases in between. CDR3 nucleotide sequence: TGTGCCAGCAGCCTGGGGGACTTTGCGAGCACCGGGGAGCTGTTTTTT. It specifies CASSLGDFASTGELFF.

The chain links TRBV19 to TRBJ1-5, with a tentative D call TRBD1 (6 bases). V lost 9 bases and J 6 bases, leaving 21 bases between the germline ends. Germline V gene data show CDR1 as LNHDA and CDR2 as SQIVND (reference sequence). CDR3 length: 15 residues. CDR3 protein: CASRGGARTSQPQHF. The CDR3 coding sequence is TGTGCCAGCCGGGGGGGGGCCCGGACCAGTCAGCCCCAGCATTTT.

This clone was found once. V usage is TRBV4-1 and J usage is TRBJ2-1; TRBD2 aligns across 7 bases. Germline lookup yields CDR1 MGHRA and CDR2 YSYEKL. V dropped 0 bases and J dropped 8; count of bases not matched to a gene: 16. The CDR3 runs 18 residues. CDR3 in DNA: TGCGCCAGCAGCCAAGATTGGGTGACCTCGCGGGAGTGGGATGAGCAGTTCTTC. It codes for CASSQDWVTSREWDEQFF.

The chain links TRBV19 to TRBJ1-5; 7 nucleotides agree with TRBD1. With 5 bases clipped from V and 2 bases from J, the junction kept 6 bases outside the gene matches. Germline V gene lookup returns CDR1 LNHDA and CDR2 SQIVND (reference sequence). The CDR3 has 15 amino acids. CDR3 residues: CASSYTGAGNQPQHF. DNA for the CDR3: TGTGCCAGTAGTTATACAGGGGCAGGCAATCAGCCCCAGCATTTT.

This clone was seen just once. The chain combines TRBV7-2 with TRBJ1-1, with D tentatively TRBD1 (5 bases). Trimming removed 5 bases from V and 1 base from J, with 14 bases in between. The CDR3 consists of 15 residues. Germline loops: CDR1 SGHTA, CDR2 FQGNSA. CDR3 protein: CASSAQGRTNTEAFF. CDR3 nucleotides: TGTGCCAGCAGCGCTCAGGGACGGACGAACACTGAAGCTTTCTTT.

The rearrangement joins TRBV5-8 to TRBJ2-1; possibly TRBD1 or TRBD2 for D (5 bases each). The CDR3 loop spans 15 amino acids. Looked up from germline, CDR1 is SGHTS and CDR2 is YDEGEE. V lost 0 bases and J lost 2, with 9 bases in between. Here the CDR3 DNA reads TGTGCCAGCAGCTTGGGGGGACGGACCTACAATGAGCAGTTCTTC. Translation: CASSLGGRTYNEQFF.

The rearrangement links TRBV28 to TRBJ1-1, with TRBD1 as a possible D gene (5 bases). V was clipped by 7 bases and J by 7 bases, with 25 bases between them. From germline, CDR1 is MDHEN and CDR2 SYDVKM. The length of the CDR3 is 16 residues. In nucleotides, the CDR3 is TGTGCCAGCACCCTAAGGGACGGCGGGTATTTTAATGAAGCTTTCTTT. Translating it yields CASTLRDGGYFNEAFF.

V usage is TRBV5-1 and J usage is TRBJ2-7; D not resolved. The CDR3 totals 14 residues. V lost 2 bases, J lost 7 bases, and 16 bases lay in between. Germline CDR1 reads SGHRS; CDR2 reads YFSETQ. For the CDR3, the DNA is TGCGCCAGCAGCTTTGGCGTAAGGGCTGAGGAGCAGTACTTC. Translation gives CASSFGVRAEEQYF. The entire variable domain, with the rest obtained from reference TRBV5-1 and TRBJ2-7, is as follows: KAGVTQTPRYLIKTRGQQVTLSCSPISGHRSVSWYQQTPGQGLQFLFEYFSETQRNKGNFPGRFSGRQFSNSRSEMNVSTLELGDSALYLCASSFGVRAEEQYFGPGTRLTVT.

The CDR3 reads CATGRLAAGELFF. The CDR3 region has the DNA TGTGCCACCGGACGACTAGCTGCCGGGGAGCTGTTTTTT. This chain uses TRBV2 with TRBJ2-2; TRBD2 aligns across 7 bases. Germline loops: CDR1 SNHLY, CDR2 FYNNEI. The CDR3 length is 13 residues. The V and J ends lost 10 bases and 6 bases, in that order; junction bases with no gene match: 8.

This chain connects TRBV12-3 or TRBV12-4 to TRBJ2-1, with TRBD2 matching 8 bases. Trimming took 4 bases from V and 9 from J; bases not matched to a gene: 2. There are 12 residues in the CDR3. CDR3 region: CASSSLAGEQFF. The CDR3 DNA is TGTGCCAGCAGTTCCCTAGCGGGTGAGCAGTTCTTC.

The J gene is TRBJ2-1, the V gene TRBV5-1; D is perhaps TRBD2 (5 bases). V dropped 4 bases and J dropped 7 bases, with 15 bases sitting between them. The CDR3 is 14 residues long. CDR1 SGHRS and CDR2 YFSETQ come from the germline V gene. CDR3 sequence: CASSQPGRENEQFF. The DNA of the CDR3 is TGCGCCAGCAGCCAACCCGGTAGGGAGAATGAGCAGTTCTTC. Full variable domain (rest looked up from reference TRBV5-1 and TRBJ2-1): KAGVTQTPRYLIKTRGQQVTLSCSPISGHRSVSWYQQTPGQGLQFLFEYFSETQRNKGNFPGRFSGRQFSNSRSEMNVSTLELGDSALYLCASSQPGRENEQFFGPGTRLTVL.

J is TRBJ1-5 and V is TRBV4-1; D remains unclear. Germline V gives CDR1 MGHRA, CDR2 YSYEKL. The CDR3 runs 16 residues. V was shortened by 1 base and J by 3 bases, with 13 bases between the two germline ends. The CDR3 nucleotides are TGCGCCAGCAGCCAAGTATGGGGTCTGCACAATCAGCCCCAGCATTTT. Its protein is CASSQVWGLHNQPQHF.